The T cell receptor beta chain under discussion was sequenced for a study of shared clonotypes between healthy human individuals. The data were produced by immunoSEQ multiplex PCR, yet TCRdb's version contains in-frame clones alone and is incomplete. Among 1 million to 1.2 million clones listed, approximately 75% were seen once. The V gene's germline CDR1 is LNHDA and CDR2 SQIVND (reference sequence). V was cut by 6 bases and J by 0 bases, with 11 bases left in between. This CDR3 contains 14 residues. Overall study findings and caveats: With several donors compared, roughly 5% of naive CD4 clonotypes were shared.

About this clone itself: Its antigen remains unidentified. This CDR3 is also generated by other DNA sequences in the sample.

The chain is built from TRBV19 and TRBJ1-2; D unclear. This TCR was recovered from a man younger than 30 in good health. Some clones in this sample may be carry-over from other donors' samples. Sequencing used memory CD4+ T cells from PBMCs. Stated subset: CD45RA-negative fraction. CDR3 bases: TGTGCCAGTAGCCCTGGACGGACTAACTATGGCTACACCTTC. This translates into CASSPGRTNYGYTF.